This TCR beta chain was observed in a study of T cells in Graves' hyperthyroidism and ophthalmopathy. This clonotype was detected only a few times. Antigen specificity is unknown. Study-wide points: Ophthalmopathy was distinguished from stable hyperthyroidism by 13 V-J signatures. Most thyroid-expanded clonotypes above 0.001 were also found in blood.

What was amplified from RNA transcripts were TCR beta CDR3 regions. When the TCR CDR3 underwent first-round RT-PCR, the HTBI primer set was used. TCRdb independently ran MiXCR on the multiplex PCR reads; one entry per CDR3 protein. The sample lists a few hundred thousand distinct CDR3 sequences, approximately 15% seen once, with 2.5% to 4% in the top ten. CDR3 length: 16 amino acids. Germline V CDR1 and CDR2: ENHRY, SYGVKD. The V and J ends lost 1 base and 2 bases, in that order; junction bases with no gene match: 3. Fresh 10 ml peripheral blood yielded PBMCs. This clonotype was sampled from a woman aged 40 to 49 with Graves' ophthalmopathy. The rearrangement joins TRBV10-3 to TRBJ2-3; 10 bases are shared with TRBD2. The sequenced sample consisted of blood. The CDR3 is CAISEYTSGATDTQYF. In DNA form, the CDR3 reads TGTGCCATCAGTGAGTACACTAGCGGGGCCACAGATACGCAGTATTTT.